These T cell receptor beta chains were read from a single sample in a study of blood T cell repertoires in COVID-19. TCRdb's table, derived via immunoSEQ multiplex PCR, lists solely in-frame clones and lacks some. The sample lists around 120,000 clones, roughly 89% occurring once. The sequenced sample consisted of peripheral blood. Receptors originate from a woman aged 60 to 75 with COVID-19, enrolled during active disease. Both conserved end residues are part of each CDR3. The D gene is left open where the match is weak. Size is stated for part of the rows, as once, few or many counts, or as a class when the clone is expanded.

abundance	v_gene	d_gene	j_gene	CDR3aa	CDR3nt
.	TRBV25-1	TRBD1	TRBJ2-2	CASSAGTGWTGELFF	TGTGCCAGCAGTGCCGGGACAGGGTGGACCGGGGAGCTGTTTTTT
.	TRBV11-1	TRBD2	TRBJ2-2	CASSRGGNTGELFF	TGTGCCAGCAGCCGGGGGGGAAACACCGGGGAGCTGTTTTTT
.	TRBV23-1	.	TRBJ2-1	CASSQRGSEQFF	TGCGCCAGCAGTCAACGGGGGTCTGAGCAGTTCTTC
.	TRBV13	.	TRBJ1-1	CASSLTGWADTEAFF	TGTGCCAGCAGCTTGACAGGTTGGGCGGACACTGAAGCTTTCTTT
.	TRBV2	.	TRBJ1-5	CASRPTGNYQPQHF	TGTGCCAGCAGGCCTACAGGGAATTATCAGCCCCAGCATTTT
.	TRBV2	TRBD1	TRBJ1-2	CASSGDRGLYGYTF	TGTGCCAGCTCGGGGGACAGGGGGCTATATGGCTACACCTTC
.	TRBV30	TRBD1	TRBJ2-2	CARSVTGGVTGELFF	TGTGCCCGGAGTGTAACAGGGGGCGTCACCGGGGAGCTGTTTTTT
.	TRBV18	TRBD1	TRBJ2-7	CASSDGQGLYEQYF	TGTGCCAGCTCAGACGGACAGGGCCTCTACGAGCAGTACTTC
.	TRBV13	TRBD1	TRBJ2-5	CASSLGRQGAAETQYF	TGTGCCAGCAGCTTAGGCCGGCAGGGGGCCGCAGAGACCCAGTACTTC
.	TRBV7-2	.	TRBJ2-5	CASSLRASGGETQYF	TGTGCCAGCAGCTTAAGGGCGTCAGGAGGAGAGACCCAGTACTTC
.	TRBV5-6	TRBD1	TRBJ1-2	CASNLRDRGYGGYTF	TGTGCCAGCAACCTCCGGGACAGGGGATACGGTGGCTACACCTTC
.	TRBV7-2	.	TRBJ2-4	CASSLGSYENIQYF	TGTGCCAGCAGCTTAGGCAGTTATGAAAACATTCAGTACTTC
.	TRBV5-5	.	TRBJ1-5	CASSRQGFGGSNQPQHF	TGTGCCAGCAGCCGCCAGGGGTTTGGGGGAAGCAATCAGCCCCAGCATTTT
.	TRBV2	.	TRBJ2-3	CASRVDSADTQYF	TGTGCCAGCAGAGTGGACAGCGCAGATACGCAGTATTTT
.	TRBV7-3	.	TRBJ2-3	CASSLTPGRDTQYF	TGTGCCAGCAGCTTAACTCCGGGGAGGGATACGCAGTATTTT
.	TRBV7-2	TRBD1	TRBJ1-4	CASSPSIRTGYNEKLFF	TGTGCCAGCAGCCCCTCCATCAGGACAGGTTATAATGAAAAACTGTTTTTT
.	TRBV5-1	TRBD1	TRBJ2-7	CASSPQGSSYEQYF	TGCGCCAGCAGCCCACAGGGGTCGTCCTACGAGCAGTACTTC
.	TRBV20-1	.	TRBJ1-2	CSADYYGYTF	TGCAGTGCTGACTACTATGGCTACACCTTC
.	TRBV4-1	.	TRBJ2-3	CASSQSQGPPTDTQYF	TGCGCCAGCAGCCAATCACAGGGACCCCCGACAGATACGCAGTATTTT
.	TRBV7-6	.	TRBJ2-6	CASSLVPLRGSGANVLTF	TGTGCCAGCAGCTTAGTGCCTCTTAGGGGCTCTGGGGCCAACGTCCTGACTTTC
.	TRBV5-5	.	TRBJ2-1	CASSSGQVAYNEQFF	TGTGCCAGCAGCTCGGGACAAGTTGCCTACAATGAGCAGTTCTTC
few	TRBV18	.	TRBJ2-2	CASSPPMQGDGELFF	TGTGCCAGCTCACCACCCATGCAGGGTGACGGGGAGCTGTTTTTT